This T cell receptor beta chain was captured in a study of follicular helper T cells after annual influenza vaccination. Study-level points and caveats: Plasmablast frequency change correlated with clonality change in ICOS+CD38+ cTfh. Most later recoveries of Day 7 ICOS+CD38+ clones were ICOS-CD38- cTfh.

Time point meaning: 2014-2015 season, pre-vaccination. Blood volume per time point ranged from 40 to 100 mL. Germline assignment: CDR1 SGHRS and CDR2 YFSETQ. The CDR3 length is 13 residues. Trimming left V 3 bases short and J 5 bases short, with 11 bases between. Note on this clone: Its antigen is still unknown.

TCRdb's copy holds only in-frame clones and misses some; the assay was immunoSEQ multiplex PCR. The data show around 13,000 clones, 60% to 80% seen once. Source: CXCR5- memory CD4+ T cells sorted from blood, taken on the day of influenza vaccination. The clonotype comes from an adult who received the influenza vaccine. This sequence joins TRBV5-1 and TRBJ2-5, with D perhaps given as TRBD1 or TRBD2 (5 bases each). The DNA for the CDR3 is TGCGCCAGCAGCTGGGGGACGGGCGAGACCCAGTACTTC. Protein: CASSWGTGETQYF. The full variable domain, its missing parts supplied by reference TRBV5-1 and TRBJ2-5, is KAGVTQTPRYLIKTRGQQVTLSCSPISGHRSVSWYQQTPGQGLQFLFEYFSETQRNKGNFPGRFSGRQFSNSRSEMNVSTLELGDSALYLCASSWGTGETQYFGPGTRLLVL.